These T cell receptor beta chains were read from a single sample in a study of shared clonotypes between healthy human individuals. The assay was immunoSEQ multiplex PCR, and TCRdb's table has in-frame clones only and misses some. The table has a few million clones, 85% to 95% seen once; the top ten hold approximately 1.7%. Source material: naive CD8+ T cells from PBMCs. Receptor source: a man younger than 30 in good health. Some clones in this sample may be carry-over from other donors' samples. Each CDR3 is given with its conserved first and last residue. The D gene is left open where the match is weak. A row's size may be missing; if present it is once, few, many or a size class.

TGTGCCAGCTCACCGATGGAGGGCCCCTACGAGCAGTACTTC CASSPMEGPYEQYF TRBJ2-7 NA NA TRBV18
TGTGCCAGTAGTACGCTGGGATTGAACACTGAAGCTTTCTTT CASSTLGLNTEAFF TRBJ1-1 NA NA TRBV19
TGTGCCACCAGGACAGGGAGGGGAAACACCATATATTTT CATRTGRGNTIYF TRBJ1-3 once TRBD1 TRBV2
TGTGCCAGCTCACTAACTAGCGGGAGCTCCTACAATGAGCAGTTCTTC CASSLTSGSSYNEQFF TRBJ2-1 NA TRBD2 TRBV18
TGTGCCAGCAGCCTACGACGACAGGGGTTCGGGAGGGAGACCCAGTACTTC CASSLRRQGFGRETQYF TRBJ2-5 NA NA TRBV11-2
TGTGCCAGCAGCAAGTACAGTGAAGCTTTCTTT CASSKYSEAFF TRBJ1-1 NA NA TRBV21-1
TGTGCCAGCAGCTTAGTTGCCCCTAATGAAAAACTGTTTTTT CASSLVAPNEKLFF TRBJ1-4 NA NA TRBV7-9
TGTGCCAGCAGTTTAGAGGGCACTGAAGCTTTCTTT CASSLEGTEAFF TRBJ1-1 NA NA TRBV28
TGTGCCAGCAGCCAACAAGTCTCCTACGAGCAGTACTTC CASSQQVSYEQYF TRBJ2-7 NA NA TRBV28
TGTGCCAGCAGTTTTGTGGGACTAGCGTACAATGAGCAGTTCTTC CASSFVGLAYNEQFF TRBJ2-1 NA TRBD2 TRBV27
TGTGCCAGCAGCATTGGTCAGGGTAACTACTATAGCAATCAGCCCCAGCATTTT CASSIGQGNYYSNQPQHF TRBJ1-5 NA NA TRBV5-6
TGTGCCAGCAGCTTAGTTGTGTCTGGGACTAGCGGGTACAATGAGCAGTTCTTC CASSLVVSGTSGYNEQFF TRBJ2-1 once TRBD2 TRBV7-8
TGTGCCAGCAGCTTAGCGGGAGTTTTTGGTGAGCAGTTCTTC CASSLAGVFGEQFF TRBJ2-1 NA NA TRBV7-9
TGTGCCAGCAGCTTAGCGGGGGCCCGGGATTACCTCTCCTACGAGCAGTACTTC CASSLAGARDYLSYEQYF TRBJ2-7 NA NA TRBV13
TGCAGCGTGACCGGCGGGTGGGGGACAGATACGCAGTATTTT CSVTGGWGTDTQYF TRBJ2-3 NA NA TRBV29-1
TGTGCCAGCAGTACAGCCGCGCCAGGGCAGCCCCAGCATTTT CASSTAAPGQPQHF TRBJ1-5 NA NA TRBV28
TGTGCCAGCATCAACAACGACAGGCCTAATCAGCCCCAGCATTTT CASINNDRPNQPQHF TRBJ1-5 NA NA TRBV28
TGCGCCAGCAGCATACCGGGACAGTTTACAGATACGCAGTATTTT CASSIPGQFTDTQYF TRBJ2-3 once TRBD1 TRBV5-1
TGTGCCAGCAGTGAATATGGGGCTCCCGGGGAGCTGTTTTTT CASSEYGAPGELFF TRBJ2-2 NA NA TRBV25-1
TGTGCCAGCAGCCTGGTTCGGGGGATGAACACTGAAGCTTTCTTT CASSLVRGMNTEAFF TRBJ1-1 NA NA TRBV9
TGTGCCAGCAGCCAAGATAGGGGGCTTCTCACAGATACGCAGTATTTT CASSQDRGLLTDTQYF TRBJ2-3 NA TRBD1 TRBV14
TGTGCCACCAGCGTGGGACAGGGGACGGACGAGCAGTACTTC CATSVGQGTDEQYF TRBJ2-7 NA TRBD1 TRBV15
TGTGCCAGCAGCTTGGGGCAGGTTCGTCCCTCTAGCACAGATACGCAGTATTTT CASSLGQVRPSSTDTQYF TRBJ2-3 NA NA TRBV5-5
TGCAGCGCAGGGACAGGGGCCTACGAGCAGTACTTC CSAGTGAYEQYF TRBJ2-7 NA TRBD1 TRBV29-1
TGTGCCAGCAGTTTCCAAGGGAACAGACAGTTCTTC CASSFQGNRQFF TRBJ2-1 NA NA TRBV27
TGTGCCAGCAGCCCGTCTACAGGGGGCATTCCCCTGGGTGAAAAACTGTTTTTT CASSPSTGGIPLGEKLFF TRBJ1-4 NA TRBD1 TRBV7-9
TGCGCCAGCACCTTCCAGAACACCATATATTTT CASTFQNTIYF TRBJ1-3 NA NA TRBV5-1
TGTGCCAGCAGCCCAGGGTCCTGGGAGACCCAGTACTTC CASSPGSWETQYF TRBJ2-5 NA NA TRBV6-5
TGTGCCAGCAGCGTAGGGAGTGGGAGAAATGAGCAGTTCTTC CASSVGSGRNEQFF TRBJ2-1 NA NA TRBV9
TGTGCCTGGAGTGTGACCGTGGGGACTGAAGCTTTCTTT CAWSVTVGTEAFF TRBJ1-1 NA NA TRBV30
TGCGCCAGCAGCTTGATCCAGGGGGGTGGCTACACCTTC CASSLIQGGGYTF TRBJ1-2 NA TRBD1 TRBV5-1
TGTGCCAGCAGTCCACGGGGACTAGCGGAGACGTTTTTTACCGGGGAGCTGTTTTTT CASSPRGLAETFFTGELFF TRBJ2-2 NA TRBD2 TRBV27
TGTGCCAGCAGCTCCACAGGGGTCGACTATGGCTACACCTTC CASSSTGVDYGYTF TRBJ1-2 NA TRBD1 TRBV11-1
TGTGCCAGCAGCCTTCCACAGGGAACTAATGAAAAACTGTTTTTT CASSLPQGTNEKLFF TRBJ1-4 NA NA TRBV7-9
TGTGCCAGCAGCAACCCCGTGGGGCTGGGGGAAAAACTGTTTTTT CASSNPVGLGEKLFF TRBJ1-4 once NA TRBV28
TGCGCCAGCAGCCAAGAGGGCATAGGGGTCCGGGTCAATGAGCAGTTCTTC CASSQEGIGVRVNEQFF TRBJ2-1 NA NA TRBV4-1
TGTGCCAGCAGCCCAACCGGGACAACCGCATACGAGCAGTACTTC CASSPTGTTAYEQYF TRBJ2-7 NA NA TRBV9
TGTGCCAGTAGTTCTTTTCGGGAGGGCCAGGCCGGGGAGCTGTTTTTT CASSSFREGQAGELFF TRBJ2-2 NA TRBD2 TRBV19
TGTGCCAGCGGTGGGGCCGGGACAGGGATTTACGAGCAGTACTTC CASGGAGTGIYEQYF TRBJ2-7 NA TRBD1 TRBV27
TGTGCCAGCAGTCACCTCCCGGCGGGAGTTACAGATACGCAGTATTTT CASSHLPAGVTDTQYF TRBJ2-3 NA TRBD2 TRBV7-9
TGTGCCAGCAGCCGCGGACAGTCAGATACGCAGTATTTT CASSRGQSDTQYF TRBJ2-3 NA NA TRBV21-1
TGTGCCAGCAGTTTCGGTGACCGAGTCGAGCAGTACTTC CASSFGDRVEQYF TRBJ2-7 NA NA TRBV27
TGTGCCAGCAGTTTACCTACAACTACAAATGAGCAGTTCTTC CASSLPTTTNEQFF TRBJ2-1 NA NA TRBV28
TGTGCCAGTAGTGTCTTCTCGACAGGGCGGTATGGCTACACCTTC CASSVFSTGRYGYTF TRBJ1-2 once TRBD1 TRBV19